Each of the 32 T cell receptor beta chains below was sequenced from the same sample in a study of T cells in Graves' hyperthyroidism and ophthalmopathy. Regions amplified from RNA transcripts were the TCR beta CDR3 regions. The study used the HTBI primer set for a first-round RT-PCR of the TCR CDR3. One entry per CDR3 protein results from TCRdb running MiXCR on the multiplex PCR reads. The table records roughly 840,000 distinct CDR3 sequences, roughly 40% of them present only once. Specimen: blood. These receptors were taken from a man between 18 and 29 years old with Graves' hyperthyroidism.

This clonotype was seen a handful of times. The CDR3 DNA follows: TGCAGCGTTTCCGCAGATACGCAGTATTTT. Translation: CSVSADTQYF. The J gene is TRBJ2-3, the V gene TRBV29-1, with D hard to call. CDR1 is SQVTM and CDR2 is ANQGSEA in the germline V gene. This CDR3 is 10 amino acids long. Trimming shortened V by 5 bases and J by 4 bases, and 4 bases separated the two germline ends.

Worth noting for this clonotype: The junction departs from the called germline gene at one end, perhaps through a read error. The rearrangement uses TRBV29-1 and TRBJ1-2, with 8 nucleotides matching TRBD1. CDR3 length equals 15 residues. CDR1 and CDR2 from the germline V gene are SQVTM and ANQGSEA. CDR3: CSVPYFDRGNYGYIF. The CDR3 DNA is TGCAGCGTCCCCTATTTCGACAGGGGTAACTATGGCTACATCTTC. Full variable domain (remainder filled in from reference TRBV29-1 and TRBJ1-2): SAVISQKPSRDICQRGTSLTIQCQVDSQVTMMFWYRQQPGQSLTLIATANQGSEATYESGFVIDKFPISRPNLTFSTLTVSNMSPEDSSIYLCSVPYFDRGNYGYIFGSGTRLTVV.

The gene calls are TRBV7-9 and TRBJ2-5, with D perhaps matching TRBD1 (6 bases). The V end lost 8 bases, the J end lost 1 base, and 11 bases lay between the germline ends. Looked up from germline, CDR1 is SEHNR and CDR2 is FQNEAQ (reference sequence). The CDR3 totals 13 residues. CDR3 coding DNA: TGTGCCAGCCTCAGGGGTTCCCAAGAGACCCAGTACTTC. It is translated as CASLRGSQETQYF.

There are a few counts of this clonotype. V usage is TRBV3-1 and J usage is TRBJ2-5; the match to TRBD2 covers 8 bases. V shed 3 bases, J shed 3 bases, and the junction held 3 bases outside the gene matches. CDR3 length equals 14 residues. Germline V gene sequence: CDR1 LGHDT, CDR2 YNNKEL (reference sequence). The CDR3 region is CASSHWRGEETQYF. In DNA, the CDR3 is TGTGCCAGCAGCCATTGGCGGGGGGAAGAGACCCAGTACTTC.

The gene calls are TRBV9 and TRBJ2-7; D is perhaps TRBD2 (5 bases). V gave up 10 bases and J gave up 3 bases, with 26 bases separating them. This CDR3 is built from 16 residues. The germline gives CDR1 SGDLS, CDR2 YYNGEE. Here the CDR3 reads CAGRRTGRGLIYEQYF. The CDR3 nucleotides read TGTGCCGGCCGCAGGACCGGGCGAGGGTTGATCTACGAGCAGTACTTC.

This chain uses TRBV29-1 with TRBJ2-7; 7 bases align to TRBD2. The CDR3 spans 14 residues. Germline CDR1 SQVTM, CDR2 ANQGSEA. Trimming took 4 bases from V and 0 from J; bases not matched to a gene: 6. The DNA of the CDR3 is TGCAGCGTTGGCCCTGAGCGGGGCTCCTACGAGCAGTACTTC. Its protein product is CSVGPERGSYEQYF.

In DNA, the CDR3 is TGTGCCAGCAGCCTCAAGATCACCGGGGAGCTGTTTTTT. Its protein is CASSLKITGELFF. V and J are TRBV7-2 and TRBJ2-2; D is ambiguous. This CDR3 spans 13 amino acids. Germline V CDR1 and CDR2: SGHTA, FQGNSA. V lost 5 bases and J lost 4, with 8 bases in between.

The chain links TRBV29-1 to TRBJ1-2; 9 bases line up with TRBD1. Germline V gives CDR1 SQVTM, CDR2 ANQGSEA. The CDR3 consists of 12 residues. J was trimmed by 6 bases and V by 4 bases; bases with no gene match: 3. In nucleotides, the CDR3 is TGCAGCGTTGCCCGGGACAGGGATGGCTACACCTTC. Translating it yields CSVARDRDGYTF.

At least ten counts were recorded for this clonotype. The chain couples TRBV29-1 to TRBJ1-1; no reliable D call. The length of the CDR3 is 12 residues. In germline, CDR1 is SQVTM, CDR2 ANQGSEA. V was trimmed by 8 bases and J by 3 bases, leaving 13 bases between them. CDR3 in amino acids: CSTDGDHTEAFF. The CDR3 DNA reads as TGCAGCACCGACGGTGACCACACTGAAGCTTTCTTT.

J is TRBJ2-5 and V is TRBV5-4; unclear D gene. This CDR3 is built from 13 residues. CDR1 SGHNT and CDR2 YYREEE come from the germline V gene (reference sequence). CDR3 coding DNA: TGTGCAGCTAGTCTGGGGTACCAAGAGACCCAGTACTTC. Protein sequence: CAASLGYQETQYF.

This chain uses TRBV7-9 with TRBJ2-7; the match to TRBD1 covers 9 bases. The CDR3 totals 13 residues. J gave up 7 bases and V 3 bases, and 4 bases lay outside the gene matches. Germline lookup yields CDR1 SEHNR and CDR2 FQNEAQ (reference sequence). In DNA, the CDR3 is TGTGCCAGCAGCTTCACAGGGGGCGCGGAGCAGTACTTC. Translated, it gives CASSFTGGAEQYF.

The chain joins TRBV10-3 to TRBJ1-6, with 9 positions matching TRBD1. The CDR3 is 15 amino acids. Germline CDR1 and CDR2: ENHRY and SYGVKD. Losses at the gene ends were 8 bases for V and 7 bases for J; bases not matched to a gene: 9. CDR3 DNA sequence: TGTGCCATCGGCGGGGACAGGGTAGGCAATTCACCCCTCCACTTT. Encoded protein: CAIGGDRVGNSPLHF.

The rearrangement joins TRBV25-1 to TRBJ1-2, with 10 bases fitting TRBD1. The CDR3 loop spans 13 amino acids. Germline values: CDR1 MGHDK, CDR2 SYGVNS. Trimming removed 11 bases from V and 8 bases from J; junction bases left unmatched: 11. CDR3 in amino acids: CAPKPRTGGGYTF. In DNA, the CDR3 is TGTGCCCCCAAACCGCGGACAGGGGGGGGCTACACCTTC.

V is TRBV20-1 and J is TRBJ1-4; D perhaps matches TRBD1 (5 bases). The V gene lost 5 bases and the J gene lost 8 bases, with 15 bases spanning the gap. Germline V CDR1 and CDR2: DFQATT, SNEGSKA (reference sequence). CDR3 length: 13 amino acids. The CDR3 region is CSALRGEWEKLFF. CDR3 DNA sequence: TGCAGTGCTCTGCGAGGGGAGTGGGAAAAACTGTTTTTT.

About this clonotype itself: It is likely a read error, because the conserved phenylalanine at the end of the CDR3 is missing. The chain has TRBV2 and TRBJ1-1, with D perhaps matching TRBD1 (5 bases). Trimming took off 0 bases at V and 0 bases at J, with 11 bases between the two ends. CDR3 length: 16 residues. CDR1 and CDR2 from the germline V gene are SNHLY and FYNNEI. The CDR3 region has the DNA TGTGCCAGCAGTGAAGCGGGGGGATCAGTGAACACTGAAGCTTTCCTT. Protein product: CASSEAGGSVNTEAFL.

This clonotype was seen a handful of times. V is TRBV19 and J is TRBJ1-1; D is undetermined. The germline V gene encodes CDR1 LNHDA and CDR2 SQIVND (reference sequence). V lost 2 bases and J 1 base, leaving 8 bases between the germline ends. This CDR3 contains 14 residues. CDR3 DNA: TGTGCCAGTAGTATAAGTCGGCAGAACACTGAAGCTTTCTTT. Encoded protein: CASSISRQNTEAFF.

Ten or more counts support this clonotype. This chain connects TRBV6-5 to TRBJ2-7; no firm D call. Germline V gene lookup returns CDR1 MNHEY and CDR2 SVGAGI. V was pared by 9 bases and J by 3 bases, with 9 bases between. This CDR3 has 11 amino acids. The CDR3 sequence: CASEKDYEQYF. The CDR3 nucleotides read TGTGCCAGTGAAAAAGACTACGAGCAGTACTTC.

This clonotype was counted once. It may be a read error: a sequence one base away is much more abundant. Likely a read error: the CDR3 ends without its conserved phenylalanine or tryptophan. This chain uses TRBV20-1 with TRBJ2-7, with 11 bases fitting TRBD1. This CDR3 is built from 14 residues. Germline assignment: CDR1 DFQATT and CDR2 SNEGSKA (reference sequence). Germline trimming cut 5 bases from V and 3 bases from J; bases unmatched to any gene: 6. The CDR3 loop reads CSAPAGTGGYEQYL. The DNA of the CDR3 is TGCAGTGCTCCGGCCGGGACAGGGGGCTACGAGCAGTACCTC.

This CDR3 reads CSVEWAGPYGYTF. In DNA form, the CDR3 reads TGCAGCGTTGAGTGGGCAGGCCCCTATGGCTACACCTTC. This chain links TRBV29-1 with TRBJ1-2; D ambiguous. CDR1 is SQVTM, CDR2 ANQGSEA, per germline. V lost 3 bases and J lost 4, with 12 bases in between. The CDR3 runs to 13 residues.

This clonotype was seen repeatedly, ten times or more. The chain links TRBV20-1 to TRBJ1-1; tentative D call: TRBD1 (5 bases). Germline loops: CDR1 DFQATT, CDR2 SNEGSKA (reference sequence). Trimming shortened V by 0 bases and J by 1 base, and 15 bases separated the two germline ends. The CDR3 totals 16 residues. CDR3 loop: CSAREGRAGGNTEAFF. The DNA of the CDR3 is TGCAGTGCTAGAGAAGGCCGGGCTGGGGGGAACACTGAAGCTTTCTTT.

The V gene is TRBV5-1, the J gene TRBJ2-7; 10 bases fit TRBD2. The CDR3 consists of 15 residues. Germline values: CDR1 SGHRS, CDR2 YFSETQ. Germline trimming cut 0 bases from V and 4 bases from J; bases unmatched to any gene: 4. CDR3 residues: CASSLAAGGRYEQYF. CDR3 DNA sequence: TGCGCCAGCAGCTTGGCAGCGGGGGGGCGGTACGAGCAGTACTTC.

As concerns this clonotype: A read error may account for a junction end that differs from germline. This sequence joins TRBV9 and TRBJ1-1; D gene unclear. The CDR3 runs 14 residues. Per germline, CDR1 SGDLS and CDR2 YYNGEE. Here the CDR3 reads CASSIGDSNTEDFF. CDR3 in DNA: TGTGCCAGCAGTATTGGGGATTCCAACACTGAAGATTTCTTT.

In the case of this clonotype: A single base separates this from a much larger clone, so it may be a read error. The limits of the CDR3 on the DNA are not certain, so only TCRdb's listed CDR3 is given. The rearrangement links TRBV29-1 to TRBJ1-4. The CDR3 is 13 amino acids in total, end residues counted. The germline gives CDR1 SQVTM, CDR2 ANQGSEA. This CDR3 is CSVGLGTNEKPFF.

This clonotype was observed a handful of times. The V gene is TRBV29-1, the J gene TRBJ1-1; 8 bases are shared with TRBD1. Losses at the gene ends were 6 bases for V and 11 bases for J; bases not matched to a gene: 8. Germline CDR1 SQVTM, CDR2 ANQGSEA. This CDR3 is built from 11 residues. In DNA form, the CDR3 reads TGCAGCGTACAGGGACAGGCGGGGGCTTTCTTT. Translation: CSVQGQAGAFF.

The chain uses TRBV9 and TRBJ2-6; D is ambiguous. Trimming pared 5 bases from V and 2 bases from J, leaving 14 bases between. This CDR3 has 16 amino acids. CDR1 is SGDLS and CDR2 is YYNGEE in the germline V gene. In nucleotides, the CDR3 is TGTGCCAGCAGAAAGATCCAGAACACTGGGGCCAACGTCCTGACTTTC. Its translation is CASRKIQNTGANVLTF.

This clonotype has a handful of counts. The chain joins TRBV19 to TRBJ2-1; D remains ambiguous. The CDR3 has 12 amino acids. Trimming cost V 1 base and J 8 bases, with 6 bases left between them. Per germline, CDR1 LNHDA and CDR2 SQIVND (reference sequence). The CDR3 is CASSIGSDEQFF. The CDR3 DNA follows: TGTGCCAGTAGTATAGGGAGCGATGAGCAGTTCTTC. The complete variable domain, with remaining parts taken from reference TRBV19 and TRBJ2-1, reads DGGITQSPKYLFRKEGQNVTLSCEQNLNHDAMYWYRQDPGQGLRLIYYSQIVNDFQKGDIAEGYSVSREKKESFPLTVTSAQKNPTAFYLCASSIGSDEQFFGPGTRLTVL.

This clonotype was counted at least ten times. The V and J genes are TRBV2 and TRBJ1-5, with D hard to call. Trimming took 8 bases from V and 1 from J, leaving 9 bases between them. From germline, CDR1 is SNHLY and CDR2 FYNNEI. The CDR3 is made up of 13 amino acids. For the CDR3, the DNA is TGTGCCAGCGAGGGAGGAAGCAATCAGCCCCAGCATTTT. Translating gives CASEGGSNQPQHF.

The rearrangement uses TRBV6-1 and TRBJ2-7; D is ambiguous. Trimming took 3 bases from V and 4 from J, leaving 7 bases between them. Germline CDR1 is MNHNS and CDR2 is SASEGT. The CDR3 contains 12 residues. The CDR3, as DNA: TGTGCCAGCAGTGAGCTAATGTACGAGCAGTACTTC. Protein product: CASSELMYEQYF.

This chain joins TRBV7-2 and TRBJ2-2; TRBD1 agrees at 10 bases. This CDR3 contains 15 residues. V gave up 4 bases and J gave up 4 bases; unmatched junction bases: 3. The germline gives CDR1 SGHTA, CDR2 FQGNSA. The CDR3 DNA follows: TGTGCCAGCAGCTCCAGGACAGGGGGCACCGGGGAGCTGTTTTTT. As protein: CASSSRTGGTGELFF.

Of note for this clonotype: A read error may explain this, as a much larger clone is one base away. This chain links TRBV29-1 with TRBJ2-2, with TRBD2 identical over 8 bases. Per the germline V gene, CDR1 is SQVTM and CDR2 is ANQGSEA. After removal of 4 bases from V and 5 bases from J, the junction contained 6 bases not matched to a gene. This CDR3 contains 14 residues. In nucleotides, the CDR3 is TGCAGCGTTGGGGCGGGAGGCATAACCGGGGAGCTGTTTTTT. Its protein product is CSVGAGGITGELFF.

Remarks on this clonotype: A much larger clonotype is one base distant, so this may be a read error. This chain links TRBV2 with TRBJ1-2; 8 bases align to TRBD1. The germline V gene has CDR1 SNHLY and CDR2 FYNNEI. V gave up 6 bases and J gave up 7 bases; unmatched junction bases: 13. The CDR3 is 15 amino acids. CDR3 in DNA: TGTGCCAGCAGAAACTCTTGGACAGGGTCAAGTGGCTACACCTTC. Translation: CASRNSWTGSSGYTF.

The CDR3 DNA reads as TGTGCCAGCAGGGGTCCGGGGATCTCCTACGAGCAGTACTTC. Encoded protein: CASRGPGISYEQYF. The chain links TRBV7-6 to TRBJ2-7, with D possibly being TRBD2 (5 bases). Germline CDR1 and CDR2: SGHVS and FNYEAQ. The V end was cut by 6 bases, the J end by 0 bases, with 12 bases between. The CDR3 spans 14 residues.